The source of this T cell receptor beta chain is a study of blood T cell repertoires in COVID-19. Study at large: Sites across the United States, Italy and Spain contributed samples from acute and convalescent COVID-19. T cells, B-cell-depleted T cells, or PBMCs supplied cDNA or gDNA.

In the source study's methods: Reference gene primers were amplified, and this amplification served to estimate nucleated cell counts. Only in-frame clones appear in the TCRdb table, and some are missing; sequencing was by immunoSEQ multiplex PCR. From that table come the V and J calls and clone size; the DNA was used to work out D and trimming. Of around 280,000 clones listed, 85% are singletons. The V end lost 6 bases, the J end lost 6 bases, and 12 bases lay between the germline ends. The CDR3 is 12 amino acids. The germline V gene encodes CDR1 LGHDT and CDR2 YNNKEL (reference sequence). Sequencing was carried out using peripheral blood. This TCR derives from a woman aged 45-60 years with active or convalescent COVID-19. The J gene is TRBJ2-7, the V gene TRBV3-1 (or the pseudogene TRBV3-2); no definite D call. CDR3 sequence reads: CASSSRVSEQYF. As DNA, the CDR3 is TGTGCCAGCAGTTCCCGGGTCAGCGAGCAGTACTTC.